What follows is one TCR beta chain and its context. Its antigen is unknown. This specimen comes from a study of T cells after yellow fever vaccination. Points from the study as a whole: Post-booster reappearance was seen for most primary-vaccination clones (around 97% CD4, 88% CD8).

Germline CDR1 and CDR2: LGHDT and YNNKEL (reference sequence). Trimming took off 3 bases at V and 1 base at J, with 9 bases between the two ends. The CDR3 extends over 15 amino acids. TCRdb fed the 5' RACE reads into MiXCR, producing one record per CDR3 protein. This table holds 500,000 to 700,000 distinct CDR3 sequences, about 19% found once. The clonotype originates from a man under 40 who received the YFV17D yellow fever vaccine. The chain is built from TRBV3-1 and TRBJ2-2, with a possible D match to TRBD2 (6 bases). The input for sequencing was PBMCs, taken 15 days after the yellow fever booster vaccination. CDR3 loop: CASSHLGGNTGELFF. As DNA, the CDR3 is TGTGCCAGCAGCCATCTCGGGGGGAACACCGGGGAGCTGTTTTTT.